This record covers a single T cell receptor (beta chain). What it recognizes is unknown. The record originates from a study of STAT3 mutations in large granular lymphocyte leukemia. Study-level background: Immunosuppressive therapy was given to more than half of T-LGLL patients. Study-wide points: All newly emerging clones after therapy were STAT3 wild type. In several patients, dominant TCR clone burden exceeded STAT3 mutant burden, suggesting STAT3 mutation arose secondarily. Every T-LGLL patient had at least one immunodominant TCRbeta clonotype.

The germline V gene encodes CDR1 SQVTM and CDR2 ANQGSEA. The CDR3 runs 12 residues. V dropped 7 bases and J dropped 8 bases, with 15 bases sitting between them. Average productive template count per sample was about 40,773. Method: immunoSEQ multiplex PCR; TCRdb's copy keeps in-frame clones and lacks some. The sample records roughly 29,000 clones, about 74% being singletons. The sequencing input was peripheral blood mononuclear cells. The chain uses TRBV29-1 and TRBJ2-1; maybe TRBD2 (6 bases). The TCR sequence derives from a woman aged 50 to 60 with T-cell large granular lymphocyte leukemia. Some clones in this sample may be carry-over from other donors' samples. CDR3 coding DNA: TGCAGCGCCACGGGACTCCGCGATGAGCAGTTCTTC. Amino acid sequence: CSATGLRDEQFF.